This T cell receptor (beta chain) comes out of a study of cytomegalovirus exposure and HLA in healthy donors. Study-wide results and limits: Analysis was carried out at a later point, and it linked a missense DCLRE1C variant to TCR beta V- and J-gene trimming.

In regard to this clone: Its target is unknown.

Use of 60 Vbeta and 13 Jbeta primers characterized the PCR. Profiling relied on immunoSEQ multiplex PCR, and the TCRdb table lists in-frame clones only, not all of them. The table records some 120,000 clones, 80% of them present only once. CDR3 length: 19 amino acids. Trimming removed 2 bases from V and 3 bases from J; junction bases left unmatched: 12. CDR1 KGHSH and CDR2 LQKENI come from the germline V gene. The TCR originated in a human donor in good health. The chain joins TRBV18 to TRBJ1-5; 11 bases are shared with TRBD1. The source material was PBMCs. CDR3 coding DNA: TGTGCCAGCTCACCAAACGGGGGAGGGGACAGGGGGAACAATCAGCCCCAGCATTTT. This translates into CASSPNGGGDRGNNQPQHF.